One and the same sample provided the 10 T cell receptor beta chains below, sequenced in a study of CD8 T cells in ankylosing spondylitis. Using its own MiXCR run on the 5' RACE reads, TCRdb lists one record per CDR3 protein. Here the sample spans 220,000 or so distinct CDR3 sequences, about 10% being singletons. Sequenced: blood, either unsorted or a sorted T cell fraction (not recorded which). The receptors shown here come from a male donor with ankylosing spondylitis or in good health (not recorded which).

This clonotype appeared many times. The chain links TRBV5-1 to TRBJ1-5; 9 nucleotides agree with TRBD1. Germline assignment: CDR1 SGHRS and CDR2 YFSETQ. The V segment lost 3 bases and the J segment 9 bases; nucleotides outside the gene matches: 16. This CDR3 has 17 amino acids. The CDR3 reads CASSSKYRDRAIRPQHF. CDR3 in DNA: TGCGCCAGCAGCTCGAAGTACCGGGACAGGGCGATTAGGCCCCAGCATTTT.

This clonotype occurred a few times. The rearrangement uses TRBV20-1 and TRBJ2-7, with 7 bases aligning to TRBD2. The CDR3 consists of 16 residues. The germline V gene encodes CDR1 DFQATT and CDR2 SNEGSKA (reference sequence). CDR3 sequence: CSGKGTPRTSAYEQYF. The CDR3 DNA is TGCAGCGGGAAGGGGACCCCCAGGACTAGTGCCTACGAGCAGTACTTC.

This clonotype was detected only a few times. The CDR3 is CASSYNGQGAVYEQYF. The CDR3 coding sequence is TGTGCCAGCAGTTACAACGGACAGGGGGCCGTCTACGAGCAGTACTTC. This rearrangement joins TRBV6-2 or TRBV6-3 to TRBJ2-7, with 11 bases lining up with TRBD1. Germline CDR1 MNHEY, CDR2 SVGEGT. This CDR3 is 16 amino acids long. V shed 2 bases, J shed 3 bases, and the junction held 6 bases outside the gene matches.

This clonotype was seen many times. The chain combines TRBV5-1 with TRBJ1-1; 7 nucleotides line up with TRBD1. Germline V gene data show CDR1 as SGHRS and CDR2 as YFSETQ. This CDR3 has 14 amino acids. The trim removed 3 bases at V and 5 bases at J, leaving 7 bases unmatched. Here the CDR3 DNA reads TGCGCCAGCAGCTGGAACAGGGGAGAAACTGAAGCTTTCTTT. This codes for CASSWNRGETEAFF.

The genes are TRBV20-1 and TRBJ2-2; 10 bases are a match to TRBD2. With 5 bases clipped from V and 6 bases from J, the junction kept 15 bases outside the gene matches. This CDR3 spans 17 amino acids. Germline V lookup: CDR1 DFQATT, CDR2 SNEGSKA (reference sequence). CDR3 residues: CSAAHNSAGGYAGELFF. The CDR3, as DNA: TGCAGTGCTGCTCACAACTCAGCGGGGGGGTACGCCGGGGAGCTGTTTTTT.

The V call is TRBV7-6, the J call TRBJ1-1; TRBD1 is a possible D gene (5 bases). Germline V gene sequence: CDR1 SGHVS, CDR2 FNYEAQ. The CDR3 spans 15 residues. The V end was cut by 0 bases, the J end by 1 base, with 9 bases between. The CDR3 nucleotides are TGTGCCAGCAGCTTAGCGGGACCCGGGAACACTGAAGCTTTCTTT. This encodes CASSLAGPGNTEAFF.

V gene TRBV12-3 or TRBV12-4 combines with J gene TRBJ2-5; TRBD1 is a possible D gene (6 bases). The CDR3 consists of 14 residues. Deletions cut 2 bases from V and 10 bases from J, with 17 bases between. The CDR3 region has the DNA TGTGCCAGCAGTTTACAGGGGTCAAGCGGTAGCCAGTACTTC. Its protein product is CASSLQGSSGSQYF.

This clonotype appeared many times. This chain joins TRBV25-1 and TRBJ2-3, with unresolved D. V lost 8 bases and J lost 5, with 14 bases in between. Germline CDR1 MGHDK, CDR2 SYGVNS. This CDR3 is 13 amino acids long. The CDR3 sequence is CASVGVAKDTQYF. CDR3 DNA sequence: TGTGCCAGCGTTGGGGTCGCAAAAGATACGCAGTATTTT.

There are a few counts of this clonotype. The chain uses TRBV5-1 and TRBJ1-1; 8 bases are a match to TRBD1. Trimming at V came to 1 base and at J to 1 base, leaving 21 bases not matched to a gene. CDR3 size: 21 residues. The germline gives CDR1 SGHRS, CDR2 YFSETQ. CDR3: CASSLFSDNRDRRFQNTEAFF. CDR3 in DNA: TGCGCCAGCAGCTTGTTCTCCGATAACAGGGACAGGCGATTCCAGAACACTGAAGCTTTCTTT.

The J gene is TRBJ2-7, the V gene TRBV7-9; D remains ambiguous. Per the germline V gene, CDR1 is SEHNR and CDR2 is FQNEAQ (reference sequence). Between the trimmed V and J ends, which lost 3 bases and 2 bases, there was a span of 11 bases. The CDR3 has 14 residues. CDR3 DNA sequence: TGTGCCAGCAGCTTTGGCGGACCTCCCTACGAGCAGTACTTC. Translating gives CASSFGGPPYEQYF. Based on the CDR3 plus reference TRBV7-9 and TRBJ2-7, the full variable domain is DTGVSQNPRHKITKRGQNVTFRCDPISEHNRLYWYRQTLGQGPEFLTYFQNEAQLEKSRLLSDRFSAERPKGSFSTLEIQRTEQGDSAMYLCASSFGGPPYEQYFGPGTRLTVT.